Shown below are 30 T cell receptor beta chains from a single sample sequenced in a study of T cells in Graves' hyperthyroidism and ophthalmopathy. Template material for amplifying TCR beta CDR3 regions consisted of RNA transcripts. Primed by the HTBI set, a first-round RT-PCR was run on the TCR CDR3. MiXCR, applied by TCRdb to the multiplex PCR reads, yields one record per CDR3 protein. The sample consists of roughly 740,000 distinct CDR3 sequences, about 15% of them appearing once. What was sequenced was blood. Source of these receptors: a man aged 18 to 29 with Graves' hyperthyroidism.

V gene TRBV5-6 combines with J gene TRBJ2-5; D possibly corresponds to TRBD2 (6 bases). The V and J ends lost 6 bases and 5 bases respectively, with 14 bases between them. CDR3 length: 13 amino acids. Germline V lookup: CDR1 SGHDT, CDR2 YYEEEE. Here the CDR3 reads CASIDTAGETQYF. DNA of the CDR3: TGTGCCAGCATCGACACCGCGGGGGAGACCCAGTACTTC.

This chain connects TRBV29-1 to TRBJ1-3; TRBD1 might be the D (6 bases). This CDR3 is built from 14 residues. The V end was cut by 7 bases, the J end by 0 bases, with 13 bases between. The germline CDR1 and CDR2 sequences are SQVTM and ANQGSEA. As DNA, the CDR3 is TGCAGCGGATACAGGGAGCACTCTGGAAACACCATATATTTT. This sequence encodes CSGYREHSGNTIYF.

This clonotype was detected ten times or more. This sequence joins TRBV12-3 or TRBV12-4 and TRBJ2-1; D may be TRBD1 (5 bases). The CDR3 has 11 amino acids. Trimming removed 3 bases at V and 9 bases at J, with 6 bases between. The CDR3 DNA follows: TGTGCCAGCAGTTTTCAGGGTGAGCAGTTCTTC. This translates into CASSFQGEQFF.

The rearrangement joins TRBV20-1 to TRBJ1-4; D unresolved. The V and J ends lost 5 bases and 8 bases respectively, with 12 bases between them. The CDR3 length is 12 residues. CDR1 and CDR2 (germline): DFQATT, SNEGSKA (reference sequence). The CDR3 sequence is CSARRGREKLFF. CDR3 in DNA: TGCAGTGCTCGGCGGGGTAGAGAAAAACTGTTTTTT.

The V gene is TRBV7-2, the J gene TRBJ2-2, with 9 bases matching TRBD2. Germline CDR1 and CDR2: SGHTA and FQGNSA. The CDR3 loop spans 15 amino acids. The J segment lost 6 bases and the V segment lost 2 bases, leaving 4 bases of the junction unmatched. CDR3 protein: CASSLSGTSPGELFF. CDR3 sequence (DNA): TGTGCCAGCAGCTTATCCGGGACTAGCCCCGGGGAGCTGTTTTTT.

The rearrangement uses TRBV6-5 and TRBJ1-3; 7 nucleotides match TRBD1. CDR1 and CDR2 (germline): MNHEY, SVGAGI. This CDR3 comprises 13 residues. Trimming removed 4 bases from V and 4 bases from J; junction bases left unmatched: 1. The CDR3 protein is CASSWGQGNTIYF. Here the CDR3 DNA reads TGTGCCAGCAGTTGGGGACAGGGAAACACCATATATTTT.

The count of this clonotype is one. A clone one base away is much larger, so this may be a read error. V and J are TRBV28 and TRBJ2-7, with 11 bases identical to TRBD2. The CDR3 extends over 15 amino acids. With V trimmed by 2 bases and J by 7 bases, 7 bases remained unmatched. The germline V gene has CDR1 MDHEN and CDR2 SYDVKM. In nucleotides, the CDR3 is TGTGCCAGCAGTTTACTAGCGGGAGGACTTGTGGAGCAGTACTTC. It is translated as CASSLLAGGLVEQYF.

The rearrangement links TRBV12-5 to TRBJ2-2; D assignment may be TRBD1 or TRBD2 (6 bases each). Germline CDR1 reads LGHNT; CDR2 reads FRNRAP. The CDR3 loop spans 18 amino acids. Trimming took 0 bases from V and 6 from J, leaving 20 bases between them. The CDR3 nucleotides are TGTGCTAGTGGTTTGGTACAGAAGGGGGGCCGGGAAGCCGGGGAGCTGTTTTTT. It encodes CASGLVQKGGREAGELFF.

The sample holds many counts of this clonotype. The rearrangement joins TRBV28 to TRBJ2-7; a weak D match, TRBD1 (6 bases). The germline gives CDR1 MDHEN, CDR2 SYDVKM. The ends were cut back, 7 bases at V and 3 bases at J, with 16 bases in the middle. There are 14 residues in the CDR3. CDR3 coding DNA: TGTGCCAGCACCCCCTCAACAGGGTTCTACGAGCAGTACTTC. Translated: CASTPSTGFYEQYF. The complete variable domain, with remaining parts taken from reference TRBV28 and TRBJ2-7, reads DVKVTQSSRYLVKRTGEKVFLECVQDMDHENMFWYRQDPGLGLRLIYFSYDVKMKEKGDIPEGYSVSREKKERFSLILESASTNQTSMYLCASTPSTGFYEQYFGPGTRLTVT.

At least ten counts were recorded for this clonotype. V gene TRBV28 combines with J gene TRBJ2-7; the D is unclear. V was pared by 5 bases and J by 0 bases, with 14 bases between. The CDR3 is 15 residues long. Germline loops: CDR1 MDHEN, CDR2 SYDVKM. The CDR3 protein is CASSQPHKSSYEQYF. CDR3 in DNA: TGTGCCAGCAGTCAGCCCCACAAGAGCTCCTACGAGCAGTACTTC.

The chain carries TRBV2 and TRBJ2-1; D is possibly TRBD1 or TRBD2 (5 bases each). V lost 7 bases and J 0 bases, leaving 16 bases between the germline ends. The CDR3 sequence is 16 residues long. The germline V gene has CDR1 SNHLY and CDR2 FYNNEI. The CDR3 region is CASISRDGSSYNEQFF. The DNA of the CDR3 is TGTGCCAGCATATCCCGGGACGGTAGCTCCTACAATGAGCAGTTCTTC.

This chain uses TRBV12-3 or TRBV12-4 with TRBJ1-5; D perhaps matches TRBD1 (6 bases). CDR3 size: 14 residues. Between the trimmed V and J ends, which lost 5 bases and 7 bases, there was a span of 15 bases. CDR3 sequence: CASSPGQFGQPQHF. The CDR3 bases are TGTGCCAGCAGTCCTGGACAGTTTGGCCAGCCCCAGCATTTT.

The V gene is TRBV29-1, the J gene TRBJ2-5; D is unresolved. The germline gives CDR1 SQVTM, CDR2 ANQGSEA. The length of the CDR3 is 11 residues. V was pared by 5 bases and J by 4 bases, with 8 bases between. The CDR3 region has the DNA TGCAGCGTTAGGTTTGGAGAGACCCAGTACTTC. Its translation is CSVRFGETQYF.

This clonotype was seen only a few times. The J gene is TRBJ2-7, the V gene TRBV20-1; D is ambiguous. The CDR3 loop spans 11 amino acids. CDR1 and CDR2 (germline): DFQATT, SNEGSKA (reference sequence). Trimming took off 2 bases at V and 3 bases at J, with 5 bases between the two ends. The CDR3 DNA sequence: TGCAGTGCTAGATGGAACTACGAGCAGTACTTC. It encodes CSARWNYEQYF.

This clonotype was picked up many times. This chain connects TRBV2 to TRBJ2-5; the D call may be TRBD1 or TRBD2 (5 bases each). The CDR3 length is 10 residues. The germline gives CDR1 SNHLY, CDR2 FYNNEI. Trimming removed 4 bases at V and 13 bases at J, with 10 bases between. This CDR3 is CASSGDGRYF. Here the CDR3 DNA reads TGTGCCAGCAGTGGGGACGGCCGGTACTTC.

This clonotype has just a few counts. The V call is TRBV19, the J call TRBJ2-1, with 12 positions matching TRBD2. The J segment lost 8 bases and the V segment lost 3 bases, leaving 5 bases of the junction unmatched. CDR1 and CDR2 from the germline V gene are LNHDA and SQIVND (reference sequence). The CDR3 runs 15 residues. CDR3 sequence: CASSIPASGGDEQFF. In DNA, the CDR3 is TGTGCCAGTAGTATCCCGGCTAGCGGGGGGGATGAGCAGTTCTTC.

As to this clonotype: At one of its ends the junction is not consistent with the germline gene, which may arise from a read error. The V gene is TRBV28, the J gene TRBJ2-7; 7 bases agree with TRBD1. The germline gives CDR1 MDHEN, CDR2 SYDVKM. The CDR3 is 13 residues long. The chain's CDR3 is CACSSGGSYEQYF. For the CDR3, the DNA is TGTGCCTGCAGCTCAGGGGGTTCCTACGAGCAGTACTTC.

This clonotype came up many times. The chain carries TRBV7-3 and TRBJ2-1; possibly TRBD1 or TRBD2 for D (6 bases each). V lost 4 bases to trimming and J lost 6 bases, with 19 bases between them. Germline CDR1 and CDR2: SGHTA and FQGTGA. This CDR3 is 16 amino acids long. CDR3 sequence: CASSSGTGAKGNEQFF. For the CDR3, the DNA is TGTGCCAGCAGCTCCGGGACGGGGGCAAAGGGCAATGAGCAGTTCTTC.

This clonotype was counted between two and nine times. V gene TRBV27 combines with J gene TRBJ2-1, with TRBD2 as a possible D gene (6 bases). The germline CDR1 and CDR2 sequences are MNHEY and SMNVEV (reference sequence). Trimming shortened V by 6 bases and J by 5 bases, and 11 bases separated the two germline ends. This CDR3 contains 13 residues. DNA of the CDR3: TGTGCCAGCAGGGAGGGCTTTAACAATGAGCAGTTCTTC. Translated: CASREGFNNEQFF.

The V call is TRBV20-1, the J call TRBJ2-1; 8 bases are a match to TRBD2. After removal of 6 bases from V and 2 bases from J, the junction contained 9 bases not matched to a gene. The germline gives CDR1 DFQATT, CDR2 SNEGSKA (reference sequence). The length of the CDR3 is 15 residues. CDR3 sequence: CSAPMAGRAYNEQFF. The CDR3 DNA sequence: TGCAGTGCGCCCATGGCCGGGAGGGCCTACAATGAGCAGTTCTTC.

This clonotype was counted once. The chain joins TRBV19 to TRBJ2-5; no definite D call. The V gene lost 6 bases and the J gene lost 1 base, with 15 bases spanning the gap. Looked up from germline, CDR1 is LNHDA and CDR2 is SQIVND (reference sequence). The CDR3 totals 15 residues. The CDR3 sequence is CASSSSRHTQETQYF. CDR3 nucleotides: TGTGCCAGTAGCTCCTCCAGGCATACCCAAGAGACCCAGTACTTC.

This clonotype was observed at least ten times. The rearrangement uses TRBV6-1 and TRBJ2-1; no definite D call. Germline V gene sequence: CDR1 MNHNS, CDR2 SASEGT. This CDR3 contains 11 residues. Trimming cost V 5 bases and J 7 bases, with 6 bases left between them. The CDR3 nucleotides read TGTGCCAGCAGTTACGGGAATGAGCAGTTCTTC. Protein: CASSYGNEQFF.

The sample holds many counts of this clonotype. The chain uses TRBV12-3 or TRBV12-4 and TRBJ2-3; no reliable D call. Between the trimmed V and J ends, which lost 0 bases and 0 bases, there was a span of 7 bases. The CDR3 consists of 15 residues. The CDR3 DNA follows: TGTGCCAGCAGTTTAGCTGGCCCAAGCACAGATACGCAGTATTTT. Translating gives CASSLAGPSTDTQYF.

The chain employs TRBV7-3 and TRBJ2-2, with D tentatively TRBD1 or TRBD2 (5 bases each). The length of the CDR3 is 15 residues. CDR1 is SGHTA and CDR2 is FQGTGA in the germline V gene. V lost 5 bases to trimming and J lost 7 bases, with 17 bases between them. CDR3 in DNA: TGTGCCAGCAGCCCCGGGACCCCCCCCCGCGGGGAGCTGTTTTTT. It yields the protein CASSPGTPPRGELFF.

This clonotype came up a few times. The chain joins TRBV12-3 or TRBV12-4 to TRBJ2-7, with D perhaps matching TRBD1 (6 bases). This CDR3 region has 14 residues. V was cut by 6 bases and J by 0 bases, with 12 bases left in between. Written as DNA, the CDR3 is TGTGCCAGCAGAACAGACAGGAGCTCCTACGAGCAGTACTTC. Translation: CASRTDRSSYEQYF.

This clonotype was seen ten or more times. The chain is built from TRBV28 and TRBJ1-1; TRBD1 matches at 7 bases. V gave up 3 bases and J gave up 5 bases; unmatched junction bases: 9. Germline V lookup: CDR1 MDHEN, CDR2 SYDVKM. CDR3 size: 15 residues. CDR3 amino acids: CASSFSKTGSTEAFF. The CDR3 bases are TGTGCCAGCAGTTTCTCCAAGACAGGGAGTACTGAAGCTTTCTTT.

V is TRBV5-1 and J is TRBJ2-1; TRBD2 aligns across 10 bases. CDR3 length equals 18 residues. V shed 4 bases, J shed 5 bases, and the junction held 15 bases outside the gene matches. Germline assignment: CDR1 SGHRS and CDR2 YFSETQ. The CDR3 loop is CASSLPEVGLAANNEQFF. Here the CDR3 DNA reads TGCGCCAGCAGCCTTCCTGAGGTAGGACTAGCGGCAAACAATGAGCAGTTCTTC. Full variable domain (rest looked up from reference TRBV5-1 and TRBJ2-1): KAGVTQTPRYLIKTRGQQVTLSCSPISGHRSVSWYQQTPGQGLQFLFEYFSETQRNKGNFPGRFSGRQFSNSRSEMNVSTLELGDSALYLCASSLPEVGLAANNEQFFGPGTRLTVL.

This clonotype was found many times. CDR3 residues: CASSSTGAPGETQYF. CDR3 bases: TGTGCCAGCAGCTCAACAGGCGCGCCGGGGGAGACCCAGTACTTC. The genes are TRBV7-3 and TRBJ2-5, with D perhaps being TRBD1 or TRBD2 (5 bases each). CDR1 is SGHTA and CDR2 is FQGTGA in the germline V gene. The CDR3 consists of 15 residues. Trimming took off 4 bases at V and 5 bases at J, with 17 bases between the two ends.

In its sample, this clonotype was seen a few times. V gene TRBV7-9 combines with J gene TRBJ2-6; D uncertain. V was cut by 2 bases and J by 10 bases, with 18 bases left in between. Germline V gives CDR1 SEHNR, CDR2 FQNEAQ (reference sequence). The CDR3 runs to 16 residues. The chain's CDR3 is CASSLTLESDPNVLTF. In DNA, the CDR3 is TGTGCCAGCAGCTTAACGCTAGAATCCGATCCAAACGTCCTGACTTTC.

The rearrangement joins TRBV12-3 or TRBV12-4 to TRBJ2-2; 10 bases fit TRBD1. J lost 6 bases, V lost 7 bases, and 11 bases had no gene match. This CDR3 spans 16 amino acids. The CDR3 DNA is TGTGCCAGCACCGACTCCGGGACAGGGGTATCCGGGGAGCTGTTTTTT. This sequence encodes CASTDSGTGVSGELFF.